This paragraph covers one T cell receptor beta chain sequence. Its target is unknown. A single record per CDR3 protein comes from TCRdb applying MiXCR to the reads. The sample consists of some 900,000 distinct CDR3 sequences, approximately 32% of them appearing once. The data belong to a study of T cell repertoires in cytomegalovirus infection. Whole-study context: HLA-B-restricted CMV epitopes that are well studied, plus recently identified HLA-C-restricted ones, were used by the study.

Study-level results: Frequencies of public TCR beta families were cumulated, and this identified carriers of CMV plus the relevant HLA.

In germline, CDR1 is MNHNS, CDR2 SASEGT. V lost 1 base, J lost 5 bases, and 8 bases lay in between. The CDR3 loop spans 13 amino acids. The input for sequencing was cultured CD8+ T cells from PBMCs, taken from culture after CMV antigen stimulation. The clonotype comes from a human donor in good health (CMV status not recorded). Some clones in this sample may be carry-over from other donors' samples. The chain couples TRBV6-1 to TRBJ2-5; D unclear. The CDR3 region is CASSEGLGETQYF. The CDR3, as DNA: TGTGCCAGCAGTGAAGGGTTGGGGGAGACCCAGTACTTC.